A selection of T cell receptor beta chains follows, all from one sample in a study of shared clonotypes between healthy human individuals. This table comes from immunoSEQ multiplex PCR, and its TCRdb copy is limited to in-frame clones, with some not included. The repertoire includes 1.5 million to 1.9 million clones, under 99% of them detected once, and about 0.45% sits in the top ten. The sequencing sample was made of naive CD4+ T cells sorted from blood. These receptors all come from a man aged 30 to 45 in good health. CDR3s include the opening cysteine and the closing phenylalanine or tryptophan. The D gene is left open where the match is weak. Size tells how often a clone was seen (once, few, many) or the class of an expanded clone, and some rows leave it out.

size,J,V,D,CDR3,DNA
.,TRBJ2-3,TRBV14,.,CASSQVGLTDTQYF,TGTGCCAGCAGCCAAGTTGGACTAACAGATACGCAGTATTTT
few,TRBJ2-5,TRBV18,TRBD1,CASSPQAGTGYQETQYF,TGTGCCAGCTCACCACAGGCCGGGACAGGGTACCAAGAGACCCAGTACTTC
.,TRBJ1-1,TRBV5-1,TRBD1,CASSKGGQRNTEAFF,TGCGCCAGCAGCAAGGGGGGACAGCGAAACACTGAAGCTTTCTTT
.,TRBJ1-5,TRBV11-1,.,CASNPRVGGQPQHF,TGTGCCAGCAACCCGAGGGTAGGGGGTCAGCCCCAGCATTTT
.,TRBJ2-1,TRBV2,.,CASKDGTYNEQFF,TGTGCCAGCAAAGACGGGACCTACAATGAGCAGTTCTTC
.,TRBJ2-7,TRBV7-2,TRBD2,CASSLSGSYAYEQYF,TGTGCCAGCAGCCTTAGCGGGAGTTATGCCTACGAGCAGTACTTC
.,TRBJ1-5,TRBV6-1,TRBD1,CASEAGGGQPQHF,TGTGCCAGCGAGGCAGGGGGCGGTCAGCCCCAGCATTTT
.,TRBJ2-3,TRBV5-1,.,CASSLERGGADTQYF,TGCGCCAGCAGCTTGGAGAGGGGGGGAGCAGATACGCAGTATTTT
.,TRBJ1-4,TRBV4-1,TRBD1,CASSRSTGTNEKLFF,TGCGCCAGCAGCCGGTCGACAGGGACTAATGAAAAACTGTTTTTT
.,TRBJ2-7,TRBV5-1,.,CASTPLPRVLSSYEQYF,TGCGCCAGCACCCCCCTCCCCAGGGTACTGAGCTCCTACGAGCAGTACTTC
.,TRBJ2-3,TRBV28,.,CASNRGQFTDTQYF,TGTGCCAGCAACCGGGGGCAATTCACAGATACGCAGTATTTT
.,TRBJ1-1,TRBV19,.,CASSRLPLGGEAFF,TGTGCCAGTAGTAGGCTCCCCCTCGGTGGTGAAGCTTTCTTT
.,TRBJ1-3,TRBV7-6,TRBD1,CASSSQGGGNTIYF,TGTGCCAGCAGCTCGCAGGGGGGTGGAAACACCATATATTTT
.,TRBJ1-2,TRBV5-6,.,CASSLGPGPGYTF,TGTGCCAGCAGCTTGGGTCCGGGACCTGGCTACACCTTC
.,TRBJ1-3,TRBV19,TRBD1,CASTPPADRASGNTIYF,TGTGCCAGTACCCCACCAGCGGACAGGGCGTCTGGAAACACCATATATTTT
.,TRBJ1-2,TRBV6-5,.,CASSSGAETSYGYTF,TGTGCCAGCAGCTCCGGGGCCGAGACGTCCTATGGCTACACCTTC
.,TRBJ2-7,TRBV6-1,TRBD2,CASRTTSGSGYEQYF,TGTGCCAGCAGGACTACTAGCGGGAGCGGCTACGAGCAGTACTTC
once,TRBJ2-3,TRBV18,.,CASSPSQQTDTQYF,TGTGCCAGCTCACCAAGTCAGCAGACAGATACGCAGTATTTT
.,TRBJ2-3,TRBV10-3,.,CAISNPTRTDTQYF,TGTGCCATCAGTAACCCTACTCGCACAGATACGCAGTATTTT
.,TRBJ2-5,TRBV18,.,CASSPLVRPQETQYF,TGTGCCAGCTCACCTCTAGTAAGGCCCCAAGAGACCCAGTACTTC